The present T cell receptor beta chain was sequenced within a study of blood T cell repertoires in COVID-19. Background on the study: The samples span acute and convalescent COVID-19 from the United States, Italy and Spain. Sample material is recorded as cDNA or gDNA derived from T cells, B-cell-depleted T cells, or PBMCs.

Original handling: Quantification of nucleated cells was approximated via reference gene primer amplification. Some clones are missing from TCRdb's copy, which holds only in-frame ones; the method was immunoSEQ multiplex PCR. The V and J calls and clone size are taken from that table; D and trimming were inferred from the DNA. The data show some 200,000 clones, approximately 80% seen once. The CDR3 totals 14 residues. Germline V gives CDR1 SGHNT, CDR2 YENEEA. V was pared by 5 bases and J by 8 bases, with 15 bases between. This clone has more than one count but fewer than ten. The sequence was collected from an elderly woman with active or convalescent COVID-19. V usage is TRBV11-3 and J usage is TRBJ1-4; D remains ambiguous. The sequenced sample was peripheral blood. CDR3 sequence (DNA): TGTGCCAGCAGCACGCGATCCGGCGGAGAAAAACTGTTTTTT. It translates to CASSTRSGGEKLFF.